This T cell receptor beta chain was captured in a study of early T cells in non-severe SARS-CoV-2 infection. In the study overall: Sequenced material consisted of bulk RNA (from unsorted whole blood), and chains were unpaired. Regarding the study as a whole: Reliance on VDJdb matching favored anti-spike CD8 responses; private and CD4 specificities were missed.

The TCR library protocol was used to attach unique molecular identifiers. These identifiers were attached to individual cDNA molecules. TCRdb reanalysed the 5' RACE reads using MiXCR and keeps one entry per CDR3 protein. The table records tens of thousands of distinct CDR3 sequences, roughly a tenth of them present only once. In this sample, this clonotype turned up a few times. Its specificity is not known. The CDR3 is 18 amino acids. V lost 2 bases and J lost 2; bases outside the gene matches: 11. Germline V gives CDR1 DFQATT, CDR2 SNEGSKA (reference sequence). The chain employs TRBV20-1 and TRBJ2-5, with TRBD2 matching over 13 bases. The TCR originated in an adult who was a healthcare worker with PCR-confirmed SARS-CoV-2 infection or an uninfected control (not recorded which). The material sequenced was whole blood. This chain's CDR3 is CSARRRTSGGALQETQYF. CDR3 sequence (DNA): TGCAGTGCTAGAAGGAGGACTAGCGGGGGAGCCTTACAAGAGACCCAGTACTTC.